The source of this T cell receptor beta chain is a study of shared clonotypes between healthy human individuals. Sequencing used immunoSEQ multiplex PCR; TCRdb keeps in-frame clones, though not all of them. Here the sample spans some 2 million clones, 85% to 95% being singletons. Trimming left V 8 bases short and J 7 bases short, with 9 bases between. Germline V gives CDR1 MDHEN, CDR2 SYDVKM. The CDR3 is 12 residues long. This TCR was sampled from a man aged 18 to 29 in good health. The chain uses TRBV28 and TRBJ1-6, with D hard to call. Sequences were obtained from naive CD4+ T cells sorted from blood. Subset described: CD45RA+ positively selected. The CDR3: CASVQENSPLHF. CDR3 bases: TGTGCCAGCGTGCAGGAAAATTCACCCCTCCACTTT. The full variable domain, completed using reference TRBV28 and TRBJ1-6, is DVKVTQSSRYLVKRTGEKVFLECVQDMDHENMFWYRQDPGLGLRLIYFSYDVKMKEKGDIPEGYSVSREKKERFSLILESASTNQTSMYLCASVQENSPLHFGNGTRLTVT.